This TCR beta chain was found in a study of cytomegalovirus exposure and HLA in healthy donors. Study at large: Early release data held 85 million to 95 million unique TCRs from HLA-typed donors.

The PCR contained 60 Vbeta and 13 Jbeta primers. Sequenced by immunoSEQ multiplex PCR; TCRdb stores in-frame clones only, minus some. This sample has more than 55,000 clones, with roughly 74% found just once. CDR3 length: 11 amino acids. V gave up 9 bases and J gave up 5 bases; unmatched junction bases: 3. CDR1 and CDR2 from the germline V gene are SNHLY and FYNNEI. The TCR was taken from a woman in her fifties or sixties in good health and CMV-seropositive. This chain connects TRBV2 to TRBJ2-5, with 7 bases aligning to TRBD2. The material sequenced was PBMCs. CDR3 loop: CASREGETQYF. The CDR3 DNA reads TGTGCCAGTAGGGAGGGGGAGACCCAGTACTTC.